This T cell receptor beta chain was recovered during a study of early T cells in non-severe SARS-CoV-2 infection. Whole-study context: The sequenced material was bulk RNA from unsorted whole blood, and its chains were unpaired.

Germline lookup yields CDR1 DFQATT and CDR2 SNEGSKA (reference sequence). This CDR3 has 14 residues. The V and J ends lost 3 bases and 0 bases, in that order; junction bases with no gene match: 3. This clonotype was detected only a few times. Its antigen is currently unknown. Study observations and caveats: In VDJdb matching, anti-spike CD8 responses were favored while private and CD4 specificities went missing.

Attachment of unique molecular identifiers was made to individual cDNA molecules. TCRdb itself ran the 5' RACE reads through MiXCR, one entry per CDR3 protein. The table shows roughly 25,000 distinct CDR3 sequences, with more than 3.5% occurring only once. The V call is TRBV20-1, the J call TRBJ1-2, with TRBD1 identical over 8 bases. This TCR came from an adult who was a healthcare worker with PCR-confirmed SARS-CoV-2 infection or an uninfected control (not recorded which). Sequencing was carried out using whole blood. The CDR3 loop is CSASEGQANYGYTF. In nucleotides, the CDR3 is TGCAGTGCTAGTGAGGGACAGGCTAACTATGGCTACACCTTC.